This TCR beta chain was identified in a study of T-cell reconstitution after alpha-beta-depleted transplantation in children. Study-level results: A year post-transplant, T-cell counts and diversity derived mostly from newly produced T cells.

The TCRbeta library incorporated unique molecular identifiers. One entry per CDR3 protein, called by TCRdb with MiXCR from the PCR reads. Here the sample spans hundreds of thousands of distinct CDR3 sequences, around 15% being singletons. A few counts support this clonotype. Its target is unknown. V lost 10 bases and J 5 bases, leaving 19 bases between the germline ends. Germline V gene sequence: CDR1 ENHRY, CDR2 SYGVKD. The CDR3 runs 14 residues. The specimen was PBMCs, mostly from graft donor cells, collected 360 days after TCRalphabeta/CD19-depleted stem cell transplant. The sequence derives from a male patient under 10 years old who had a stem cell transplant for acute lymphoblastic leukemia, so the T cells may come from the graft donor. This chain connects TRBV10-3 to TRBJ2-3; either TRBD1 or TRBD2 may fit D (5 bases each). CDR3 loop: CATSKNGAGDTQYF. In DNA, the CDR3 is TGTGCCACCTCCAAAAACGGGGCTGGAGATACGCAGTATTTT.